This T cell receptor (beta chain) was found in a study of shared clonotypes between healthy human individuals. On the study more broadly: Each donor contributed plates that comprised three CD4 naive, three CD4 memory, two CD8 naive and one CD8 memory. General study results and limits: Since donors were few, the genetic and exposure-history diversity represented was limited.

This clone was observed once. Its cognate antigen is unknown. Germline V lookup: CDR1 SNHLY, CDR2 FYNNEI. The CDR3 totals 13 residues. The V end lost 6 bases, the J end lost 3 bases, and 10 bases lay between the germline ends. TCRdb's copy holds only in-frame clones and misses some; the assay was immunoSEQ multiplex PCR. Of under 650,000 clones detected, about 95% appear once; the ten largest clones hold about 0.064%. V usage is TRBV2 and J usage is TRBJ2-3; tentatively, D is TRBD2 (6 bases). This receptor was taken from a woman aged 30 to 39 in good health. Input material: naive CD4+ T cells sorted from blood. Subset reported: CD45RA+ positively selected. The CDR3, as DNA: TGTGCCAGCAGCGGGAGACGTACAGATACGCAGTATTTT. This encodes CASSGRRTDTQYF.